The following is a T cell receptor (beta chain) sequence with its context. The data originate from a study of T cell responses to AZD1222 COVID-19 vaccine. Clones were read by immunoSEQ multiplex PCR, and TCRdb kept only the in-frame ones, dropping some. The table includes 100,000 to 150,000 clones, 80% to 95% detected once. CDR1 is KGHDR and CDR2 is SFDVKD in the germline V gene. CDR3 size: 16 residues. Trimming cost V 3 bases and J 6 bases; bases outside gene matches: 4. The receptor comes from an adult who received the AZD1222 COVID-19 vaccine. V gene TRBV24-1 combines with J gene TRBJ2-3; 14 bases align to TRBD2. Sequenced material: peripheral blood, taken 28 days after the second AZD1222 dose. CDR3 DNA: TGTGCCACCAGTGATCGACTAGCGGGAGGGCGGGATACGCAGTATTTT. As protein: CATSDRLAGGRDTQYF.